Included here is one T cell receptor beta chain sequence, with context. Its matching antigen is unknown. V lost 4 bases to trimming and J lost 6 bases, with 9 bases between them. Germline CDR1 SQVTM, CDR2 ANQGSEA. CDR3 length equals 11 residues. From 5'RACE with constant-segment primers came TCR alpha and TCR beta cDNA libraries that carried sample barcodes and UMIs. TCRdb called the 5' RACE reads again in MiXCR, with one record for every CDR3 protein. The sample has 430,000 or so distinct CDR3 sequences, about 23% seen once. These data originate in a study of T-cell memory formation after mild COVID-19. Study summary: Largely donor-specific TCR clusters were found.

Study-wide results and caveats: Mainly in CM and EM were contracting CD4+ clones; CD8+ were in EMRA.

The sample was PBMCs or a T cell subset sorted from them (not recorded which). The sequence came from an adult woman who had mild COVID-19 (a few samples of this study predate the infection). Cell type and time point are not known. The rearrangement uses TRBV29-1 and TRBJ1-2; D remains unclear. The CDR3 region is CSVVGGDGYTF. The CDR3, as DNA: TGCAGCGTTGTAGGTGGTGATGGCTACACCTTC.